The clone carrying this T cell receptor beta chain appeared a few times. From the 5' RACE reads, TCRdb called clonotypes with MiXCR, one entry per CDR3 protein. This table has roughly 340,000 distinct CDR3 sequences, about a sixth appearing once. The data are from a study of T-cell memory formation after mild COVID-19. From germline, CDR1 is DFQATT and CDR2 SNEGSKA (reference sequence). The V and J ends lost 3 bases and 2 bases respectively, with 11 bases between them. The CDR3 is 14 amino acids. The V gene is TRBV20-1, the J gene TRBJ2-4, with D perhaps assigned TRBD1 or TRBD2 (5 bases each). This sequence originates from a man younger than 30 who had mild COVID-19 (a few samples of this study predate the infection). Cell type and time point are not known. Input material: PBMCs or a T cell subset sorted from them (not recorded which). Here the CDR3 DNA reads TGCAGTGCTAGCGCCCGGGACCCCAAAAACATTCAGTACTTC. Translating it yields CSASARDPKNIQYF.